Presented here are 10 T cell receptor beta chains from one specimen sequenced in a study of T cell repertoires in cytomegalovirus infection. Which antigens these TCRs recognize remains unknown. TCRdb fed the reads into MiXCR, producing one record per CDR3 protein. The sample yields approximately 89,000 distinct CDR3 sequences, approximately 32% seen once. Source: CD8+ T cells from cultured PBMCs, taken from culture after CMV antigen stimulation. These receptors came from a human donor in good health (CMV status not recorded). Some clones in this sample may be carry-over from other donors' samples.

V is TRBV27 and J is TRBJ1-1; D unclear. The CDR3 has 13 amino acids. V was shortened by 3 bases and J by 1 base, with 6 bases between the two germline ends. CDR1 is MNHEY, CDR2 SMNVEV, per germline (reference sequence). Here the CDR3 reads CASSFTQNTEAFF. The CDR3 region has the DNA TGTGCCAGCAGTTTCACACAGAACACTGAAGCTTTCTTT.

The chain uses TRBV20-1 and TRBJ1-1; 7 bases fit TRBD1. This CDR3 has 12 residues. V was pared by 2 bases and J by 8 bases, with 5 bases of the junction left unmatched. CDR1 is DFQATT and CDR2 is SNEGSKA in the germline V gene (reference sequence). CDR3 bases: TGCAGTGCTAGATCTGAGGACAGGGAAGCTTTCTTT. It specifies CSARSEDREAFF.

This clonotype was seen at least ten times. V gene TRBV11-2 combines with J gene TRBJ2-2, with 9 bases fitting TRBD1. Germline loops: CDR1 SGHAT, CDR2 FQNNGV. There are 14 residues in the CDR3. V lost 8 bases to trimming and J lost 5 bases; unmatched junction nucleotides: 6. The CDR3 DNA reads TGTGCCAGCCAACGGGGACAGGGAACCGGGGAGCTGTTTTTT. It translates to CASQRGQGTGELFF.

The DNA of the CDR3 is TGTGCCGGTGACTCGGGGCAGGGCTCCTACGAGCAGTACTTC. It encodes CAGDSGQGSYEQYF. The chain carries TRBV7-9 and TRBJ2-7; either TRBD1 or TRBD2 may fit D (5 bases each). Looked up from germline, CDR1 is SEHNR and CDR2 is FQNEAQ (reference sequence). V was shortened by 11 bases and J by 0 bases, with 17 bases between the two germline ends. CDR3 length equals 14 residues.

The sample holds a few counts of this clonotype. The chain carries TRBV5-5 and TRBJ1-1, with TRBD1 identical over 7 bases. The trim removed 0 bases at V and 1 base at J, leaving 12 bases unmatched. This CDR3 spans 18 amino acids. Germline CDR1 reads SGHKS; CDR2 reads YYEKEE (reference sequence). CDR3 amino acids: CASSLGYPTGLGNTEAFF. CDR3 bases: TGTGCCAGCAGCTTGGGGTACCCGACAGGGCTGGGGAACACTGAAGCTTTCTTT.

With respect to this clonotype: Since a much larger clone is just one base distant, this may be a read error. The chain combines TRBV7-9 with TRBJ1-2; TRBD1 agrees at 7 bases. The V and J ends lost 7 bases and 3 bases, in that order; junction bases with no gene match: 2. Germline lookup yields CDR1 SEHNR and CDR2 FQNEAQ (reference sequence). This CDR3 is built from 12 residues. The CDR3 region is CASIGTDYGYTF. The CDR3, as DNA: TGTGCCAGCATCGGGACAGACTATGGCTACACCTTC.

The chain combines TRBV28 with TRBJ2-5; maybe TRBD1 (5 bases). In germline, CDR1 is MDHEN, CDR2 SYDVKM. V dropped 7 bases and J dropped 7 bases, with 10 bases sitting between them. This CDR3 spans 11 amino acids. In DNA form, the CDR3 reads TGTGCCAGCATCAGGGCAGGGACCCAGTACTTC. Its translation is CASIRAGTQYF.

In its sample, this clonotype was seen a few times. The chain links TRBV7-9 to TRBJ1-4; TRBD1 agrees at 7 bases. Germline V lookup: CDR1 SEHNR, CDR2 FQNEAQ (reference sequence). The CDR3 is made up of 15 amino acids. With V trimmed by 5 bases and J by 8 bases, 11 bases remained unmatched. The CDR3 nucleotides are TGTGCCAGCAGCGCCGACAGGGAGATTCGGGAAAAACTGTTTTTT. It encodes CASSADREIREKLFF.

This clonotype was counted ten times or more. The V gene is TRBV2, the J gene TRBJ2-3; D is unresolved. In germline, CDR1 is SNHLY, CDR2 FYNNEI. This CDR3 region has 16 residues. Trimming stripped 3 bases from V and 2 bases from J, with 15 bases between. Here the CDR3 reads CASSEPPGSLTDTQYF. Here the CDR3 DNA reads TGTGCCAGCAGTGAGCCCCCGGGCTCCCTCACAGATACGCAGTATTTT.

The table lists this clonotype with a few counts. The rearrangement uses TRBV4-2 and TRBJ2-5; D might be TRBD2 (6 bases). CDR1 LGHNA and CDR2 YNFKEQ come from the germline V gene. Trimming removed 4 bases at V and 5 bases at J, with 11 bases between. The CDR3 is 13 residues long. The CDR3 protein is CASSPTAGETQYF. The CDR3 region has the DNA TGTGCCAGCAGCCCTACCGCGGGGGAGACCCAGTACTTC.